A single sample is the source of the 9 T cell receptor beta chains below, sequenced in a study of cytomegalovirus exposure and HLA in healthy donors. The PCR employed 60 Vbeta primers together with 13 Jbeta primers. Here immunoSEQ multiplex PCR was the method, and the copy in TCRdb shows in-frame clones only, minus some. Here the sample spans 90,000 to 130,000 clones, 70% to 90% being singletons. Sequenced sample: PBMCs. These receptors were obtained from a man in his forties in good health and CMV-seronegative.

The chain uses TRBV19 and TRBJ1-2, with TRBD1 matching over 7 bases. V trimming: 8 bases; J trimming: 0 bases; junction bases outside the gene matches: 9. There are 15 residues in the CDR3. Germline V gene sequence: CDR1 LNHDA, CDR2 SQIVND (reference sequence). This chain's CDR3 is CASGQEGLANYGYTF. The CDR3 DNA follows: TGTGCCAGTGGACAGGAGGGATTGGCTAACTATGGCTACACCTTC.

J is TRBJ1-1 and V is TRBV6-5, with D unresolved. The CDR3 is 14 amino acids. V shed 2 bases and J shed 6 bases, with 13 bases lying between them. Per germline, CDR1 MNHEY and CDR2 SVGAGI. CDR3 DNA: TGTGCCAGCAGTTACACCACGCCGAGGGCTGAAGCTTTCTTT. Translating gives CASSYTTPRAEAFF.

The V call is TRBV7-9, the J call TRBJ2-2; a possible D gene is TRBD1 (6 bases). The CDR3 has 15 amino acids. Trimming pared 5 bases from V and 7 bases from J, leaving 17 bases between. In germline, CDR1 is SEHNR, CDR2 FQNEAQ (reference sequence). The CDR3 nucleotides read TGTGCCAGCAGCCCGCAGGGGAGCGCGCACGGGGAGCTGTTTTTT. This sequence encodes CASSPQGSAHGELFF.

V gene TRBV6-5 combines with J gene TRBJ2-5; the D is unclear. Trimming took off 6 bases at V and 4 bases at J, with 12 bases between the two ends. The CDR3 sequence is 13 residues long. Germline CDR1 reads MNHEY; CDR2 reads SVGAGI. CDR3 sequence: CASSPPSPETQYF. DNA for the CDR3: TGTGCCAGCAGCCCCCCATCCCCAGAGACCCAGTACTTC.

The J gene is TRBJ1-6, the V gene TRBV5-1; D uncertain. This CDR3 is 13 amino acids long. Germline CDR1 reads SGHRS; CDR2 reads YFSETQ. V lost 5 bases to trimming and J lost 8 bases, with 11 bases between them. The CDR3 region is CASRGAGDSPLHF. The DNA for the CDR3 is TGCGCCAGCAGGGGAGCCGGGGATTCACCCCTCCACTTT.

V is TRBV19 and J is TRBJ2-7, with TRBD1 identical over 9 bases. The germline V gene has CDR1 LNHDA and CDR2 SQIVND (reference sequence). This CDR3 region has 14 residues. V lost 1 base and J lost 3; bases outside the gene matches: 1. The CDR3 DNA is TGTGCCAGTAGTATAGCGGGACAGGGCTACGAGCAGTACTTC. Translating gives CASSIAGQGYEQYF.

The chain employs TRBV5-5 and TRBJ1-1; 7 nucleotides line up with TRBD1. The CDR3 extends over 17 amino acids. The germline gives CDR1 SGHKS, CDR2 YYEKEE (reference sequence). The J segment lost 1 base and the V segment lost 4 bases, leaving 13 bases of the junction unmatched. CDR3 sequence (DNA): TGTGCCAGCAGCCGTACGGACAGGTCGAGTGGGAACACTGAAGCTTTCTTT. Translated, it gives CASSRTDRSSGNTEAFF.

This clone was observed a few times. The chain couples TRBV2 to TRBJ1-6, with a possible D match to TRBD1 (5 bases). The CDR3 contains 14 residues. Germline lookup yields CDR1 SNHLY and CDR2 FYNNEI. The V end was cut by 2 bases, the J end by 8 bases, with 10 bases between. CDR3 sequence: CASSERTIYSPLHF. In DNA, the CDR3 is TGTGCCAGCAGTGAAAGGACAATCTATTCACCCCTCCACTTT.

The rearrangement links TRBV7-9 to TRBJ1-6; D remains ambiguous. This CDR3 region has 16 residues. Per germline, CDR1 SEHNR and CDR2 FQNEAQ (reference sequence). V lost 1 base and J 0 bases, leaving 7 bases between the germline ends. CDR3 coding DNA: TGTGCCAGCAGCTTAGTATCCGGCTCCTATAATTCACCCCTCCACTTT. This codes for CASSLVSGSYNSPLHF.